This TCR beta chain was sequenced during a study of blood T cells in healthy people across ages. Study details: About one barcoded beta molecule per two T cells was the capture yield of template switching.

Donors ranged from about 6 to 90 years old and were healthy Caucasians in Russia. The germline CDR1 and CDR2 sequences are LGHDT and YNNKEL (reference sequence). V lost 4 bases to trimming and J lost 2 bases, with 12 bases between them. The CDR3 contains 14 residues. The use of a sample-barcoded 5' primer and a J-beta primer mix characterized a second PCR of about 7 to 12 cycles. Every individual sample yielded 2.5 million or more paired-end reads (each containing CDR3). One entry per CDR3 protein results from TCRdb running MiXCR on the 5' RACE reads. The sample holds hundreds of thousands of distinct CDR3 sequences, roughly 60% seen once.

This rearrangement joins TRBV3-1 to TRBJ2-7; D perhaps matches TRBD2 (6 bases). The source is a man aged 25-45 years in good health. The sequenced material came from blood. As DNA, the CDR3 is TGTGCCAGCAGCCCGCTAGCGACCCCCTACGAGCAGTACTTC. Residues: CASSPLATPYEQYF.